One sample yielded the 23 T cell receptor beta chains listed below, sequenced in a study of cytomegalovirus exposure and HLA in healthy donors. Sequencing used immunoSEQ multiplex PCR; TCRdb keeps in-frame clones, though not all of them. The sample holds more than 200,000 clones, about 90% seen once. Input material: PBMCs. The receptors were gathered from a young man in good health and CMV-seropositive.

This clone was counted a single time. J is TRBJ1-1 and V is TRBV2; D remains ambiguous. V shed 6 bases and J shed 0 bases, with 5 bases lying between them. Germline V gene sequence: CDR1 SNHLY, CDR2 FYNNEI. CDR3 length equals 12 residues. CDR3 DNA: TGTGCCAGCAGATGGATGAACACTGAAGCTTTCTTT. Protein product: CASRWMNTEAFF.

The chain uses TRBV5-4 and TRBJ1-2, with 10 bases lining up with TRBD1. After removal of 0 bases from V and 6 bases from J, the junction contained 14 bases not matched to a gene. The CDR3 contains 18 residues. Germline CDR1 reads SGHNT; CDR2 reads YYREEE (reference sequence). The CDR3: CASSLGGDRGSAPDGYTF. The CDR3 bases are TGTGCCAGCAGCTTGGGGGGGGACAGGGGTTCTGCTCCCGATGGCTACACCTTC.

The chain links TRBV18 to TRBJ2-2, with D possibly TRBD2 on 5 matching bases. The CDR3 sequence is 14 residues long. Germline V lookup: CDR1 KGHSH, CDR2 LQKENI. V gave up 4 bases and J gave up 4 bases, with 10 bases separating them. The CDR3 DNA is TGTGCCAGCTCACGGGAGTTCGCCACCGGGGAGCTGTTTTTT. This encodes CASSREFATGELFF.

This clone was seen only once. The gene calls are TRBV5-6 and TRBJ2-7; 7 nucleotides agree with TRBD2. V shed 1 base, J shed 3 bases, and the junction held 4 bases outside the gene matches. The CDR3 length is 14 residues. The germline gives CDR1 SGHDT, CDR2 YYEEEE. Here the CDR3 DNA reads TGTGCCAGCAGCTTGTCCCTAGCGGACTACGAGCAGTACTTC. As protein: CASSLSLADYEQYF.

V is TRBV9 and J is TRBJ1-2; 8 bases align to TRBD1. CDR1 SGDLS and CDR2 YYNGEE come from the germline V gene. V lost 4 bases to trimming and J lost 5 bases; unmatched junction nucleotides: 10. The CDR3 is 15 residues long. CDR3 nucleotides: TGTGCCAGCAGCATGACAGGGGCGCAGGAATATGGCTACACCTTC. Amino acids: CASSMTGAQEYGYTF.

The chain employs TRBV29-1 and TRBJ2-1; D gene ambiguous. There are 13 residues in the CDR3. Looked up from germline, CDR1 is SQVTM and CDR2 is ANQGSEA. Trimming took 2 bases from V and 7 from J, leaving 12 bases between them. CDR3 sequence (DNA): TGCAGCGTTGAAAAGGATAGCAATAATGAGCAGTTCTTC. Translation: CSVEKDSNNEQFF.

This chain connects TRBV28 to TRBJ1-2; tentatively, D is TRBD1 (5 bases). From germline, CDR1 is MDHEN and CDR2 SYDVKM. Trimming took 2 bases from V and 3 from J, leaving 10 bases between them. The CDR3 has 14 residues. The CDR3 loop reads CASSLRGAYYGYTF. The CDR3 DNA reads TGTGCCAGCAGTTTAAGAGGGGCGTACTATGGCTACACCTTC.

The chain uses TRBV7-2 and TRBJ2-1; D call uncertain. The germline V gene encodes CDR1 SGHTA and CDR2 FQGNSA. The CDR3 covers 13 residues. Trimming cost V 2 bases and J 1 base, with 3 bases left between them. The CDR3 region is CASSLTSYNEQFF. CDR3 sequence (DNA): TGTGCCAGCAGCTTAACGTCCTACAATGAGCAGTTCTTC.

The chain couples TRBV27 to TRBJ2-7; 11 bases are a match to TRBD2. Losses at the gene ends were 4 bases for V and 4 bases for J; bases not matched to a gene: 6. Germline V CDR1 and CDR2: MNHEY, SMNVEV (reference sequence). The CDR3 extends over 15 amino acids. CDR3 in amino acids: CASSYTSGRGYEQYF. CDR3 in DNA: TGTGCCAGCAGTTACACTAGCGGGAGAGGTTACGAGCAGTACTTC.

CDR3 in amino acids: CASSIVESYEQYF. CDR3 DNA sequence: TGTGCCAGCAGCATAGTTGAGAGCTACGAGCAGTACTTC. This chain uses TRBV6-6 with TRBJ2-7; D gene uncertain. V was pared by 6 bases and J by 3 bases, with 12 bases between. This CDR3 spans 13 amino acids. CDR1 is MNHNY, CDR2 SVGAGI, per germline (reference sequence).

In the case of this clone: The junction shows a germline mismatch at one end, possibly a read error. The rearrangement links TRBV6-1 to TRBJ2-7, with 12 bases lining up with TRBD1. Germline V gene data show CDR1 as MNHNS and CDR2 as SASEGT. This CDR3 region has 16 residues. CDR3 DNA: TGTGCCAGCAGTAAAGCCGGGACAGGGGGCAAGTACGAGCAGTACTTC. Residues: CASSKAGTGGKYEQYF.

The genes are TRBV10-3 and TRBJ2-3, with D possibly matching TRBD2 (5 bases). V gave up 6 bases and J gave up 2 bases, with 18 bases separating them. CDR1 ENHRY and CDR2 SYGVKD come from the germline V gene. There are 16 residues in the CDR3. CDR3 in DNA: TGTGCCATCAGAGAGGGAGCGAAGGTTAACACAGATACGCAGTATTTT. This encodes CAIREGAKVNTDTQYF.

This clone was detected a few times. This chain connects TRBV5-1 to TRBJ2-1, with D unresolved. The CDR3 length is 13 residues. Germline V gene sequence: CDR1 SGHRS, CDR2 YFSETQ. The ends were cut back, 0 bases at V and 5 bases at J, with 6 bases in the middle. The CDR3 loop reads CASSLGRNNEQFF. CDR3 coding DNA: TGCGCCAGCAGCTTGGGGCGGAACAATGAGCAGTTCTTC.

This clone appeared a few times. The chain employs TRBV5-1 and TRBJ2-5, with 13 bases aligning to TRBD2. CDR1 and CDR2 from the germline V gene are SGHRS and YFSETQ. The CDR3 extends over 16 amino acids. V lost 4 bases to trimming and J lost 1 base; unmatched junction nucleotides: 4. CDR3 in DNA: TGCGCCAGCAGCCCCGGACTAGCGGGAGCCCAAGAGACCCAGTACTTC. Protein: CASSPGLAGAQETQYF.

This sequence joins TRBV5-1 and TRBJ1-2; TRBD1 matches 10 bases. The CDR3 runs to 15 residues. V lost 0 bases, J lost 6 bases, and 5 bases stayed unmatched. Germline V gene lookup returns CDR1 SGHRS and CDR2 YFSETQ. This chain's CDR3 is CASSLVDRGRDGYTF. DNA for the CDR3: TGCGCCAGCAGCTTGGTAGACAGGGGGCGGGATGGCTACACCTTC. The variable domain in full, with the rest retrieved from reference TRBV5-1 and TRBJ1-2, is KAGVTQTPRYLIKTRGQQVTLSCSPISGHRSVSWYQQTPGQGLQFLFEYFSETQRNKGNFPGRFSGRQFSNSRSEMNVSTLELGDSALYLCASSLVDRGRDGYTFGSGTRLTVV.

The chain combines TRBV30 with TRBJ2-1; 9 nucleotides align to TRBD1. Trimming took 3 bases from V and 4 from J; bases not matched to a gene: 7. Germline lookup yields CDR1 GTSNPN and CDR2 SVGIG (reference sequence). The CDR3 runs to 15 residues. CDR3 coding DNA: TGTGCCTGGAGCCGGGGGACAGGGCTATACAATGAGCAGTTCTTC. Protein product: CAWSRGTGLYNEQFF.

V gene TRBV27 combines with J gene TRBJ2-7; no firm D call. V lost 6 bases and J 1 base, leaving 10 bases between the germline ends. The CDR3 contains 13 residues. Looked up from germline, CDR1 is MNHEY and CDR2 is SMNVEV (reference sequence). CDR3 nucleotide sequence: TGTGCCAGCAGGCGGTCCCAATCCTACGAGCAGTACTTC. Encoded protein: CASRRSQSYEQYF.

The chain links TRBV7-9 to TRBJ1-5, with unresolved D. This CDR3 is built from 13 residues. Germline V CDR1 and CDR2: SEHNR, FQNEAQ (reference sequence). Trimming pared 5 bases from V and 3 bases from J, leaving 8 bases between. The CDR3 loop is CASSPGVNQPQHF. The CDR3 DNA reads TGTGCCAGCAGCCCCGGGGTCAATCAGCCCCAGCATTTT.

The chain combines TRBV9 with TRBJ2-2; D unresolved. Germline CDR1 and CDR2: SGDLS and YYNGEE. The CDR3 has 13 amino acids. Trimming left V 3 bases short and J 3 bases short, with 6 bases between. CDR3 DNA sequence: TGTGCCAGCAGCGCATGGGACACCGGGGAGCTGTTTTTT. Translated, it gives CASSAWDTGELFF.

This clone has just one count. The rearrangement uses TRBV5-1 and TRBJ2-2; D perhaps matches TRBD2 (5 bases). From germline, CDR1 is SGHRS and CDR2 YFSETQ. V was trimmed by 3 bases and J by 0 bases, leaving 12 bases between them. This CDR3 is built from 16 residues. The CDR3 DNA is TGCGCCAGCAGCTACGGCGTCGGGGCGAACACCGGGGAGCTGTTTTTT. This encodes CASSYGVGANTGELFF.

The chain couples TRBV28 to TRBJ1-1; D perhaps matches TRBD1 (5 bases). Trimming took off 7 bases at V and 1 base at J, with 19 bases between the two ends. The CDR3 sequence is 16 residues long. The V gene's germline CDR1 is MDHEN and CDR2 SYDVKM. This CDR3 is CASTPGQGRANTEAFF. The CDR3 DNA sequence: TGTGCCAGCACCCCGGGGCAGGGACGGGCGAACACTGAAGCTTTCTTT. The variable domain in full, completed from reference TRBV28 and TRBJ1-1, reads DVKVTQSSRYLVKRTGEKVFLECVQDMDHENMFWYRQDPGLGLRLIYFSYDVKMKEKGDIPEGYSVSREKKERFSLILESASTNQTSMYLCASTPGQGRANTEAFFGQGTRLTVV.

J is TRBJ2-1 and V is TRBV30; perhaps TRBD2 as D (5 bases). The V end lost 0 bases, the J end lost 5 bases, and 8 bases lay between the germline ends. The CDR3 has 13 amino acids. Per germline, CDR1 GTSNPN and CDR2 SVGIG (reference sequence). The CDR3 loop reads CAWSVLGDNEQFF. The CDR3 DNA follows: TGTGCCTGGAGTGTTTTGGGAGACAATGAGCAGTTCTTC.

The V and J genes are TRBV29-1 and TRBJ2-7; 9 positions match TRBD1. CDR3 length: 13 residues. Germline loops: CDR1 SQVTM, CDR2 ANQGSEA. V was clipped by 5 bases and J by 3 bases; unmatched bases: 5. CDR3 DNA: TGCAGCGTTTTCGGGACAGGGTACTACGAGCAGTACTTC. This encodes CSVFGTGYYEQYF.